This TCR beta chain was captured in a study of blood T cell repertoires in COVID-19. Turning to the study itself: Spain, Italy and the United States supplied samples that represented acute and convalescent COVID-19.

CDR1 and CDR2 from the germline V gene are SNHLY and FYNNEI. The CDR3 length is 14 residues. Trimming took 6 bases from V and 1 from J, leaving 10 bases between them. The data were produced by immunoSEQ multiplex PCR, yet TCRdb's version contains in-frame clones alone and is incomplete. The sample yields approximately 130,000 clones, about 80% seen once. The clonotype comes from a human donor in a cohort sampled during active COVID-19. The rearrangement links TRBV2 to TRBJ1-5, with a weak D call TRBD1 (6 bases). The sample consisted of peripheral blood. In nucleotides, the CDR3 is TGTGCCAGCAGCCTGCAGGGGAGCAATCAGCCCCAGCATTTT. Residues: CASSLQGSNQPQHF.